The 25 T cell receptor beta chains presented below share a single source sample, sequenced in a study of T cells in Graves' hyperthyroidism and ophthalmopathy. Amplified TCR beta CDR3 regions came from RNA transcripts. When the TCR CDR3 underwent first-round RT-PCR, the HTBI primer set was used. From the multiplex PCR reads, TCRdb called clonotypes with MiXCR, one entry per CDR3 protein. The profile shows roughly 49,000 distinct CDR3 sequences, roughly half of them singletons. Material for sequencing was peripheral blood or thyroid tissue (not recorded which). These receptors were obtained from a man aged 18-30 years with Graves' hyperthyroidism.

Comments on this clonotype: An end of the junction does not agree with germline; a read error may underlie this. V gene TRBV7-9 combines with J gene TRBJ1-2, with D possibly matching TRBD1 (5 bases). CDR3 length: 13 residues. Germline V gives CDR1 SEHNR, CDR2 FQNEAQ (reference sequence). As DNA, the CDR3 is TGCGCCAGCAGCCGGGACCCTCTTTATGGCTACACCTTC. Translation: CASSRDPLYGYTF.

The rearrangement links TRBV7-3 to TRBJ1-2, with D perhaps matching TRBD1 (6 bases). This CDR3 has 16 amino acids. V lost 4 bases and J 7 bases, leaving 22 bases between the germline ends. Germline-derived CDR1 and CDR2 are SGHTA and FQGTGA. The CDR3 bases are TGTGCCAGCAGCTCCTCTGGGGGCCAAGACCAACGTGGCTACACCTTC. Translation: CASSSSGGQDQRGYTF.

This clonotype has a count of ten or more. The V and J genes are TRBV6-2 or TRBV6-3 and TRBJ2-7; TRBD1 aligns across 10 bases. V lost 0 bases and J lost 3; bases outside the gene matches: 5. The CDR3 consists of 16 residues. CDR1 MNHEY and CDR2 SVGEGT come from the germline V gene. As DNA, the CDR3 is TGTGCCAGCAGTTACTCGAGGGACAGGGGACTCTACGAGCAGTACTTC. Translation: CASSYSRDRGLYEQYF.

This clonotype is a singleton in its sample. V is TRBV5-1 and J is TRBJ1-2; the match to TRBD1 covers 7 bases. Germline V lookup: CDR1 SGHRS, CDR2 YFSETQ. The CDR3 runs to 15 residues. V trimming: 2 bases; J trimming: 8 bases; junction bases outside the gene matches: 12. In DNA, the CDR3 is TGCGCCAGCAGCTTTAGACAGGGCGACGCTGACGGCTACACCTTC. Its translation: CASSFRQGDADGYTF.

This clonotype has at least ten counts. The chain links TRBV5-5 to TRBJ1-5; TRBD1 matches at 7 bases. This CDR3 is 16 amino acids long. Germline assignment: CDR1 SGHKS and CDR2 YYEKEE (reference sequence). V was clipped by 1 base and J by 3 bases; unmatched bases: 7. The DNA for the CDR3 is TGTGCCAGCAGCTTGATTTGGGACAGCTTCAATCAGCCCCAGCATTTT. Translation: CASSLIWDSFNQPQHF.

J is TRBJ1-1 and V is TRBV11-2; D unclear. CDR3 size: 13 residues. Germline loops: CDR1 SGHAT, CDR2 FQNNGV. Trimming pared 2 bases from V and 2 bases from J, leaving 6 bases between. DNA for the CDR3: TGTGCCAGCAGCTTATCAACCAACACTGAAGCTTTCTTT. Its protein is CASSLSTNTEAFF.

The gene calls are TRBV20-1 and TRBJ2-7; 12 bases match TRBD2. The CDR3 loop spans 15 amino acids. Germline V gives CDR1 DFQATT, CDR2 SNEGSKA (reference sequence). Trimming cost V 3 bases and J 2 bases; bases outside gene matches: 5. CDR3 sequence: CSASALAGGTYEQYF. In nucleotides, the CDR3 is TGCAGTGCTAGCGCGCTAGCGGGAGGGACCTACGAGCAGTACTTC.

About this clonotype: A junction boundary mismatches the germline segment, possibly from a read error. The DNA for the CDR3 is TGTGCCAGCAGCTTAGCGCGACAGGAGGAGCTGTACTTC. It translates to CASSLARQEELYF. The chain recombines TRBV11-1 with TRBJ2-7; weak D call: TRBD1 (6 bases). Germline loops: CDR1 SGHAT, CDR2 FQDESV (reference sequence). The CDR3 is made up of 13 amino acids.

This clonotype appeared many times. The chain combines TRBV25-1 with TRBJ1-2; unclear D gene. V was cut by 3 bases and J by 7 bases, with 12 bases left in between. CDR3 length equals 13 residues. CDR1 MGHDK and CDR2 SYGVNS come from the germline V gene. The CDR3 bases are TGTGCCAGCAGTGACGGGTTCGGTTTTGGCTACACCTTC. Its translation is CASSDGFGFGYTF.

This rearrangement joins TRBV9 to TRBJ1-5, with TRBD1 matching over 8 bases. The CDR3 consists of 14 residues. Germline V lookup: CDR1 SGDLS, CDR2 YYNGEE. Unmatched junction bases numbered 11, after V lost 4 bases and J lost 11 bases. In DNA form, the CDR3 reads TGTGCCAGCAGCACCGAGGACAGGGTGGAGACCCAGCATTTT. It codes for CASSTEDRVETQHF. The full variable domain, in which reference TRBV9 and TRBJ1-5 provide the parts outside the CDR3, is DSGVTQTPKHLITATGQRVTLRCSPRSGDLSVYWYQQSLDQGLQFLIQYYNGEERAKGNILERFSAQQFPDLHSELNLSSLELGDSALYFCASSTEDRVETQHFGDGTRLSIL.

The V gene is TRBV29-1, the J gene TRBJ2-6; TRBD2 is a possible D gene (6 bases). With 8 bases removed from V and 3 bases from J, the gap between germline ends came to 8 bases. The CDR3 has 12 amino acids. The germline V gene encodes CDR1 SQVTM and CDR2 ANQGSEA. In DNA, the CDR3 is TGCAGCCCGGGGGTTGGGGCCAACGTCCTGACTTTC. This translates into CSPGVGANVLTF. The full variable domain, its missing parts supplied by reference TRBV29-1 and TRBJ2-6, is SAVISQKPSRDICQRGTSLTIQCQVDSQVTMMFWYRQQPGQSLTLIATANQGSEATYESGFVIDKFPISRPNLTFSTLTVSNMSPEDSSIYLCSPGVGANVLTFGAGSRLTVL.

The table lists this clonotype with many counts. This chain links TRBV6-2 or TRBV6-3 with TRBJ2-7; no reliable D call. The CDR3 spans 12 residues. The germline V gene has CDR1 MNHEY and CDR2 SVGEGT. V lost 8 bases, J lost 7 bases, and 15 bases lay in between. The CDR3 here is CASSAGLGEQYF. CDR3 DNA: TGTGCCAGCTCGGCAGGCCTGGGGGAGCAGTACTTC.

This clonotype came up many times. The rearrangement joins TRBV7-2 to TRBJ1-1, with D uncertain. The CDR3 runs 13 residues. Germline loops: CDR1 SGHTA, CDR2 FQGNSA. Deletions cut 2 bases from V and 0 bases from J, with 4 bases between. The CDR3: CASSLTLNTEAFF. In DNA, the CDR3 is TGTGCCAGCAGCTTAACGCTGAACACTGAAGCTTTCTTT.

The rearrangement joins TRBV15 to TRBJ1-3, with unresolved D. V lost 0 bases and J 0 bases, leaving 6 bases between the germline ends. Germline V gene sequence: CDR1 LNHNV, CDR2 YYDKDF (reference sequence). CDR3 length: 15 amino acids. For the CDR3, the DNA is TGTGCCACCAGCAGAGATCTCGTCTCTGGAAACACCATATATTTT. The encoded protein is CATSRDLVSGNTIYF.

The chain links TRBV20-1 to TRBJ1-1; no clear D. Germline V gene data show CDR1 as DFQATT and CDR2 as SNEGSKA (reference sequence). The CDR3 is 17 amino acids. With 2 bases removed from V and 4 bases from J, the gap between germline ends came to 23 bases. DNA of the CDR3: TGCAGTGCTAGACCACTCGAGGGTCATGGGGAGACCACTGAAGCTTTCTTT. The encoded protein is CSARPLEGHGETTEAFF.

This clonotype was counted at least ten times. The chain employs TRBV10-1 and TRBJ1-1, with 7 bases aligning to TRBD1. The germline V gene has CDR1 WNHNN and CDR2 SYGVQD (reference sequence). The CDR3 runs to 14 residues. After removal of 0 bases from V and 5 bases from J, the junction contained 3 bases not matched to a gene. This chain's CDR3 is CASSESQGLTEAFF. The CDR3 DNA reads TGCGCCAGCAGTGAGTCACAGGGGTTGACTGAAGCTTTCTTT.

The V and J genes are TRBV7-2 and TRBJ1-6; TRBD1 is a possible D gene (5 bases). Deletions cut 0 bases from V and 10 bases from J, with 13 bases between. Germline V gene data show CDR1 as SGHTA and CDR2 as FQGNSA. The CDR3 contains 15 residues. The CDR3 protein is CASSLAGGRGSPLHF. The CDR3 region has the DNA TGTGCCAGCAGCTTAGCTGGCGGGAGGGGATCACCCCTCCACTTT.

This chain joins TRBV11-2 and TRBJ1-1; D gene unclear. V was pared by 5 bases and J by 4 bases, with 14 bases between. Germline CDR1 is SGHAT and CDR2 is FQNNGV. This CDR3 region has 14 residues. Here the CDR3 reads CASSQAVLGTEAFF. The CDR3 DNA reads as TGTGCCAGCAGCCAAGCCGTTTTGGGCACTGAAGCTTTCTTT.

The rearrangement joins TRBV9 to TRBJ1-2; D might be TRBD1 (5 bases). The germline V gene has CDR1 SGDLS and CDR2 YYNGEE. The CDR3 is 15 amino acids. V lost 0 bases, J lost 2 bases, and 11 bases lay in between. The CDR3 DNA is TGTGCCAGCAGCGTAGAATCGGGACGGAACTATGGCTACACCTTC. It codes for CASSVESGRNYGYTF.

As regards this clonotype: Sequence at one end of the junction differs from germline and may be a read error. This sequence joins TRBV5-1 and TRBJ2-6; 10 nucleotides line up with TRBD1. The CDR3 runs 18 residues. Germline V CDR1 and CDR2: SGHRS, YFSETQ. For the CDR3, the DNA is TGCGCCAGCAGCACCGGACAGGGGGTTCTTCCTGAGGCCAACGTCCCGACTTTC. It codes for CASSTGQGVLPEANVPTF.

For this clonotype: A much larger clone lies a single base off, so this may be a read error. The chain is built from TRBV18 and TRBJ1-1; no definite D call. The length of the CDR3 is 15 residues. Germline loops: CDR1 KGHSH, CDR2 LQKENI. CDR3 nucleotides: TGTGCCAGCTCACCAGAGGCCAATTCGAACACTGAAGCTCTCTTT. Its protein product is CASSPEANSNTEALF.

This clonotype has ten or more counts. The chain carries TRBV29-1 and TRBJ2-3; D perhaps matches TRBD1 (6 bases). In germline, CDR1 is SQVTM, CDR2 ANQGSEA. V dropped 5 bases and J dropped 6 bases, with 15 bases sitting between them. The CDR3 covers 13 residues. This chain's CDR3 is CSVPGQLVDTQYF. DNA for the CDR3: TGCAGCGTTCCCGGACAGTTGGTGGATACGCAGTATTTT.

This clonotype was seen at least ten times. The rearrangement uses TRBV7-9 and TRBJ1-2; TRBD1 might be the D (5 bases). Germline V lookup: CDR1 SEHNR, CDR2 FQNEAQ (reference sequence). The V end lost 4 bases, the J end lost 10 bases, and 19 bases lay between the germline ends. The CDR3 has 14 amino acids. CDR3 sequence reads: CASSSPGWSYDYTF. In nucleotides, the CDR3 is TGTGCCAGCAGCTCTCCAGGGTGGAGTTACGACTACACCTTC.

The chain carries TRBV7-8 and TRBJ2-7; 13 bases map to TRBD2. This CDR3 spans 20 amino acids. V was clipped by 2 bases and J by 1 base; unmatched bases: 14. In germline, CDR1 is SGHVS, CDR2 FQNEAQ. In DNA, the CDR3 is TGTGCCAGCAGCTTACGCACCCCGGGACTAGCGGGAAGGCTGTCCTACGAGCAGTACTTC. This codes for CASSLRTPGLAGRLSYEQYF.

This sequence joins TRBV10-3 and TRBJ1-1; D not resolved. The CDR3 contains 12 residues. V shed 7 bases and J shed 4 bases, with 10 bases lying between them. From germline, CDR1 is ENHRY and CDR2 SYGVKD. The CDR3 reads CAITRGGTEAFF. CDR3 bases: TGTGCCATCACCCGGGGAGGCACTGAAGCTTTCTTT.